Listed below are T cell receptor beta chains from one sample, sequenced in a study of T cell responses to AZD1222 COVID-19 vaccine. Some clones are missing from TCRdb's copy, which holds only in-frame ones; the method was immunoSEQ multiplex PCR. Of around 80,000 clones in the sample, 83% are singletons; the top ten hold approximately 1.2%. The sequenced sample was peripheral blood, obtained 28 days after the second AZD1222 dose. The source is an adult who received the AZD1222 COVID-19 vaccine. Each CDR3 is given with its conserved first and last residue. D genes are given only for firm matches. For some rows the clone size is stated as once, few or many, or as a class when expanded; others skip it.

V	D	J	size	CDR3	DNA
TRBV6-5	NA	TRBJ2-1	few	CASSGDSNEQFF	TGTGCCAGCAGCGGGGATTCCAATGAGCAGTTCTTC
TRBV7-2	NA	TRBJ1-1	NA	CASSLVLNMNTEAFF	TGTGCCAGCAGCTTAGTTCTGAACATGAACACTGAAGCTTTCTTT
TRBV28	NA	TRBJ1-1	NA	CASSPTGWAEAFF	TGTGCCAGCAGTCCGACCGGCTGGGCTGAAGCTTTCTTT
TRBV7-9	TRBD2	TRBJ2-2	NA	CASSLGPGGPPRTGELFF	TGTGCCAGCAGCTTAGGTCCGGGAGGCCCACCGAGGACCGGGGAGCTGTTTTTT
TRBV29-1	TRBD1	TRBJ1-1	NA	CSVEGTGGVYAEAFF	TGCAGCGTTGAAGGGACAGGGGGGGTATACGCTGAAGCTTTCTTT
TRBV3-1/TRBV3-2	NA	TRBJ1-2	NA	CASSHGNVYGYTF	TGTGCCAGCAGCCACGGGAATGTATATGGCTACACCTTC
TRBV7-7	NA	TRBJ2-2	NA	CASTPDINTGELFF	TGTGCCAGCACCCCGGACATCAACACCGGGGAGCTGTTTTTT
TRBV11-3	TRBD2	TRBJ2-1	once	CASSFRLAGGNEQFF	TGTGCCAGCAGCTTCCGACTAGCGGGAGGGAATGAGCAGTTCTTC
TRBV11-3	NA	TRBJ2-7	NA	CASSLNRAYEQYF	TGTGCCAGCAGCTTAAATAGGGCCTACGAGCAGTACTTC
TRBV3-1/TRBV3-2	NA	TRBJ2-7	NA	CASTLTPQGGEQYF	TGTGCCAGCACCCTGACACCACAGGGCGGCGAGCAGTACTTC
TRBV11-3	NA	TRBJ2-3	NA	CASSKGARDTQYF	TGTGCCAGCAGCAAGGGAGCCCGGGATACGCAGTATTTT
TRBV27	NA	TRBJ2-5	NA	CASRSETQYF	TGTGCCAGCAGGTCTGAGACCCAGTACTTC
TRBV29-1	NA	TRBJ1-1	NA	CSVERGGNTEAFF	TGCAGCGTTGAGCGGGGAGGGAACACTGAAGCTTTCTTT
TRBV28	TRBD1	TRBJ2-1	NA	CASSFLRDSNEQFF	TGTGCCAGCAGTTTTCTCCGGGACAGCAATGAGCAGTTCTTC
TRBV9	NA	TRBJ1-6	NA	CASSVANSPLHF	TGTGCCAGCAGCGTAGCCAATTCACCCCTCCACTTT
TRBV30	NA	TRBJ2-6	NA	CAWRPRGSGANVLTF	TGTGCCTGGAGACCCCGGGGCTCTGGGGCCAACGTCCTGACTTTC
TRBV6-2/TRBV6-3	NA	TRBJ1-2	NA	CASSPGAVVYGYTF	TGTGCCAGCAGCCCGGGAGCAGTCGTTTATGGCTACACCTTC
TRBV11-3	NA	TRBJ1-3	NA	CASSIRHFSGNTIYF	TGTGCCAGCAGCATAAGACATTTCTCTGGAAACACCATATATTTT
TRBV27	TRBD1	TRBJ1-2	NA	CASSLDRAGGYTF	TGTGCCAGCAGTCTGGACAGGGCAGGCGGCTACACCTTC
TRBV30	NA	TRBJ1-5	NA	CAWSSPGGGNNQPQHF	TGTGCCTGGAGTTCCCCCGGGGGTGGGAACAATCAGCCCCAGCATTTT
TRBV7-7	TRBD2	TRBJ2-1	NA	CASGRDDNEQFF	TGTGCTAGCGGGCGGGACGACAATGAGCAGTTCTTC
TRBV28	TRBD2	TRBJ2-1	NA	CASSSVAGVWNEQFF	TGTGCCAGCAGTTCAGTCGCGGGAGTGTGGAATGAGCAGTTCTTC